Listed below are T cell receptor beta chains from one sample, sequenced in a study of T cell responses to AZD1222 COVID-19 vaccine. Clones were read by immunoSEQ multiplex PCR, and TCRdb kept only the in-frame ones, dropping some. The sample carries 150,000 to 170,000 clones, 88% recorded once. The starting material was peripheral blood, obtained on day 0 of AZD1222 vaccination. The receptors come from an adult in good health. The CDR3 runs from the conserved cysteine through the conserved F or W. D genes are given only for firm matches. The size entry is marked missing in some rows and otherwise reads once, few, many or a size class.

v_call,j_call,clone_size,d_call,cdr3_nt,cdr3_aa
TRBV6-2/TRBV6-3,TRBJ2-3,.,TRBD1,TGTGCCAGCAGCAGGACAGGGTCGGATACGCAGTATTTT,CASSRTGSDTQYF
TRBV2,TRBJ2-7,.,TRBD2,TGTGCCAGCAGACTGACTAGCGGCTCTACCTACGAGCAGTACTTC,CASRLTSGSTYEQYF
TRBV6-2/TRBV6-3,TRBJ1-5,.,.,TGTGCCAGCAGTCATTATGACAGGTTCAATCAGCCCCAGCATTTT,CASSHYDRFNQPQHF
TRBV18,TRBJ1-4,.,.,TGTGCCAGCTCACCAATTGACGGGGTCGGGGAAAAACTGTTTTTT,CASSPIDGVGEKLFF
TRBV24-1,TRBJ2-1,.,.,TGTGCCACCAGTGATTTGGGGCAGGGGCGGAATGAGCAGTTCTTC,CATSDLGQGRNEQFF
TRBV6-5,TRBJ1-1,once,.,TGTGCCAGCAGTTACTCTGAGAACACTGAAGCTTTCTTT,CASSYSENTEAFF
TRBV6-5,TRBJ2-7,.,.,TGTGCCAGCAGCCGGGGGACCGCCTACGAGCAGTACTTC,CASSRGTAYEQYF
TRBV19,TRBJ1-6,once,.,TGTGCCAGTGCAGGCAGGGAGGCTAATTCACCCCTCCACTTT,CASAGREANSPLHF
TRBV11-1,TRBJ2-7,.,.,TGTGCCAGCAGCTTAGTTCCCGTGGGGGCCGAGCAGTACTTC,CASSLVPVGAEQYF
TRBV3-1/TRBV3-2,TRBJ2-1,once,.,TGTGCCAGCAGCAGGACACTAGACTACAATGAGCAGTTCTTC,CASSRTLDYNEQFF
TRBV18,TRBJ1-2,.,.,TGTGCCAGCTCACCAATGGGGGCGTTTTATGGCTACACCTTC,CASSPMGAFYGYTF
TRBV6-5,TRBJ1-2,.,TRBD1,TGTGCCAGCAGCCGGACAGGGAAGTATGGCTACACCTTC,CASSRTGKYGYTF
TRBV7-2,TRBJ2-3,.,TRBD2,TGTGCCAGCAGAACTAGCGGGGGCACAGATACGCAGTATTTT,CASRTSGGTDTQYF
TRBV5-6,TRBJ1-4,few,.,TGTGCCAGCAGCTTTGGAGAGGAAAAACTGTTTTTT,CASSFGEEKLFF
TRBV4-3,TRBJ1-2,once,.,TGCGCCAGCAGCCAAGAGGGGAATGGGGCGTGGGCTGGCTACACCTTC,CASSQEGNGAWAGYTF
TRBV5-5,TRBJ1-1,.,.,TGTGCCAGCAGCTTGCCCGAAGGGTTTATGAACACTGAAGCTTTCTTT,CASSLPEGFMNTEAFF
TRBV2,TRBJ2-7,.,.,TGTGCCAGCAGGATACAGGGAAACGAGCAGTACTTC,CASRIQGNEQYF
TRBV3-1/TRBV3-2,TRBJ1-3,.,.,TGTGCCAGCAGCCCCCTAACGGACCGAAACACCATATATTTT,CASSPLTDRNTIYF
TRBV19,TRBJ2-2,.,.,TGTGCCAGTAGAGCTAGGGGTACCGGGGAGCTGTTTTTT,CASRARGTGELFF
TRBV7-2,TRBJ2-7,.,TRBD2,TGTGCCAGCAGCTCCCTAGCGGGGGAGCAGTACTTC,CASSSLAGEQYF
TRBV5-5,TRBJ2-5,.,TRBD1,TGTGCCAGCAGCGGACAGGGGGCGCCGGCGGAGACCCAGTACTTC,CASSGQGAPAETQYF
TRBV27,TRBJ1-2,.,.,TGTGCCAGCACCTCCGATAACTATGGCTACACCTTC,CASTSDNYGYTF
TRBV11-3,TRBJ2-5,.,TRBD2,TGTGCCAGCAGCTTAGGTTTAGCGGGTCTCCAAGAGACCCAGTACTTC,CASSLGLAGLQETQYF
TRBV7-2,TRBJ2-2,.,.,TGTGCCAGCAGCGGGGGGTCCACCGGGGAGCTGTTTTTT,CASSGGSTGELFF
TRBV7-2,TRBJ1-6,.,.,TGTGCCAGCAGCTTAGAGTTCAGGTCACCCCTCCACTTT,CASSLEFRSPLHF
TRBV5-6,TRBJ2-7,.,.,TGTGCCAGCAGCTCAAGAACAGGGGAGCAGTACTTC,CASSSRTGEQYF
TRBV10-3,TRBJ1-3,.,.,TGTGCCATCAGTGAGTGGGGGGCTGGAAACACCATATATTTT,CAISEWGAGNTIYF
TRBV27,TRBJ2-4,.,.,TGTGCCAGCAGTCCCACCCCGGTGGTCGGGGGGCCAACCAAAAACATTCAGTACTTC,CASSPTPVVGGPTKNIQYF
TRBV7-2,TRBJ1-1,.,TRBD1,TGTGCCAGCAGCGAGAGGACAGGGGGCCCTGAAGCTTTCTTT,CASSERTGGPEAFF
TRBV7-9,TRBJ2-2,once,.,TGTGCCAGCAGCGAATACACTAGCCGAGACACCGGGGAGCTGTTTTTT,CASSEYTSRDTGELFF
TRBV5-6,TRBJ2-7,.,TRBD1,TGTGCCAGCAACACCGGGACAGGGTCTTACGAGCAGTACTTC,CASNTGTGSYEQYF
TRBV9,TRBJ1-1,.,.,TGTGCCAGCAGCGTAGTGTCAGGGCATCGGAACACTGAAGCTTTCTTT,CASSVVSGHRNTEAFF
TRBV19,TRBJ2-1,.,TRBD1,TGTGCCAGTAGTATCGGGACAGGGGGCCGGAGTGAGCAGTTCTTC,CASSIGTGGRSEQFF
TRBV7-9,TRBJ1-1,.,.,TGTGCCAGCAGCCCCAGCCCCCACATTGAAGCTTTCTTT,CASSPSPHIEAFF
TRBV3-1/TRBV3-2,TRBJ2-7,.,.,TGTGCCAGCAGCCGAAACCGGGACATGTACGAGCAGTACTTC,CASSRNRDMYEQYF
TRBV5-3,TRBJ2-4,.,TRBD1,TGTGCCAGAAGCTTTGGGGGAGACGGACAGGGAAAAAACATTCAGTACTTC,CARSFGGDGQGKNIQYF
TRBV5-6,TRBJ1-6,.,TRBD1,TGTGCCAGCAGAGGACAGGGTAGAGATTCACCCCTCCACTTT,CASRGQGRDSPLHF
TRBV2,TRBJ2-7,.,.,TGTGCCAGCAGTTCCGGGACGGGCTCCTACGAGCAGTACTTC,CASSSGTGSYEQYF
TRBV24-1,TRBJ2-5,.,.,TGTGCCACCAGTCCCGGGGGAGAGACCCAGTACTTC,CATSPGGETQYF
TRBV12-3/TRBV12-4,TRBJ2-7,.,.,TGTGCCAGCAGTTTAAGGGGGGGCGAAGGTGAATACTTC,CASSLRGGEGEYF
TRBV2,TRBJ1-2,.,.,TGTGCCAGCAGATTACAGGGTAAAGGCTACACCTTC,CASRLQGKGYTF
TRBV5-4,TRBJ2-7,.,.,TGTGCCAGCAGCTTCCAGGGATCGTTGGTCTACGAGCAGTACTTC,CASSFQGSLVYEQYF
TRBV3-1/TRBV3-2,TRBJ1-1,.,.,TGTGCCAGCAGCCGGGGACCTAGGGGGACTGAAGCTTTCTTT,CASSRGPRGTEAFF
TRBV4-3,TRBJ2-1,.,.,TGCGCCAGCAGCCAAGACGGGGGTTGGGGTTACAATGAGCAGTTCTTC,CASSQDGGWGYNEQFF
TRBV11-2,TRBJ2-7,once,TRBD1,TGTGCCAGCAGCTTCACTGGGGGACAGGGGAATTACGAGCAGTACTTC,CASSFTGGQGNYEQYF
TRBV4-1,TRBJ2-5,.,.,TGCGCCAGCAGCCTGGATCCGAGGGGGTTGGAAGAGACCCAGTACTTC,CASSLDPRGLEETQYF
TRBV7-9,TRBJ2-1,once,.,TGTGCCAGCAGCTTATCCCAGGGTTCCTACAATGAGCAGTTCTTC,CASSLSQGSYNEQFF
TRBV11-2,TRBJ2-1,few,TRBD2,TGTGCCAGCAGCTTAGGGTGGGGACTAGCGGACAATGAGCAGTTCTTC,CASSLGWGLADNEQFF
TRBV6-1,TRBJ1-5,.,TRBD1,TGTGCCAGCAGTGAGGGACAGGCCCATAGCAATCAGCCCCAGCATTTT,CASSEGQAHSNQPQHF
TRBV7-2,TRBJ2-7,.,.,TGTGCCAGCAGCTCGCAGACAGGTTTATACGAGCAGTACTTC,CASSSQTGLYEQYF
TRBV7-8,TRBJ1-1,.,.,TGTGCCAGCAGATCAGACAGGCTTGACACTGAAGCTTTCTTT,CASRSDRLDTEAFF
TRBV2,TRBJ2-3,.,.,TGTGCCAGCAGTGAAAGGGGGACTCCTATCACAGATACGCAGTATTTT,CASSERGTPITDTQYF